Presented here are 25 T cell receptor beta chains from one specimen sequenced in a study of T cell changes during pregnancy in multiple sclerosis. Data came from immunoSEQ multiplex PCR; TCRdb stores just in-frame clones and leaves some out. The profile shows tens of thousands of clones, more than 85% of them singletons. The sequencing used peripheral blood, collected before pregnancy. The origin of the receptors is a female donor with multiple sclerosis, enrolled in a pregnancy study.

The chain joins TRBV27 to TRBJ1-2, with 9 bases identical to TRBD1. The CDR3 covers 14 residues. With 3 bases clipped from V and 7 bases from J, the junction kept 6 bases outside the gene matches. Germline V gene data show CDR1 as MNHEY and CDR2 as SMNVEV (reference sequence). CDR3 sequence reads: CASSFLVQGAGYTF. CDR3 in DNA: TGTGCCAGCAGTTTCCTAGTACAGGGGGCTGGCTACACCTTC.

The CDR3 DNA sequence: TGTGCCAGTAGTATAGTGGGGGGTACTGAAGCTTTCTTT. It translates to CASSIVGGTEAFF. V usage is TRBV19 and J usage is TRBJ1-1; D possibly corresponds to TRBD1 (5 bases). Germline V gene data show CDR1 as LNHDA and CDR2 as SQIVND (reference sequence). There are 13 residues in the CDR3. Trimming left V 1 base short and J 5 bases short, with 8 bases between.

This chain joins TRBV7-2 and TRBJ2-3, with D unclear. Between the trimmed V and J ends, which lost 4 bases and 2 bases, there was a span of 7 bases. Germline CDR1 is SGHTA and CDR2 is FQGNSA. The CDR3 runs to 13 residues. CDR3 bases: TGTGCCAGCAGCTCCCGGTTCACAGATACGCAGTATTTT. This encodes CASSSRFTDTQYF.

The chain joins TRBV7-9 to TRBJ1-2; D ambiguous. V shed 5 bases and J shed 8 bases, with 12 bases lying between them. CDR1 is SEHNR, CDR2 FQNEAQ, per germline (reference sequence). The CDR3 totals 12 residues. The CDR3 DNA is TGTGCCAGCAGCCTACCTCGCGGGGGCTACACCTTC. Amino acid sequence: CASSLPRGGYTF.

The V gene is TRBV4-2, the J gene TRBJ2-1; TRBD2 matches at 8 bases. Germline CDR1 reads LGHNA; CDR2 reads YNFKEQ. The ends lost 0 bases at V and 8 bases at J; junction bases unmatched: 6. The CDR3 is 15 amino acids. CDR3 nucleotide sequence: TGTGCCAGCAGCCAAGAATCCGGACTAGCAGATGAGCAGTTCTTC. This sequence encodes CASSQESGLADEQFF.

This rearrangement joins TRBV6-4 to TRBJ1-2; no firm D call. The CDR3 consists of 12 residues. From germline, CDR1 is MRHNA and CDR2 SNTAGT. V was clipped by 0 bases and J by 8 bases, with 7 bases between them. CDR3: CASSDSRMGYTF. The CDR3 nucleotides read TGTGCCAGCAGTGACTCCAGGATGGGCTACACCTTC.

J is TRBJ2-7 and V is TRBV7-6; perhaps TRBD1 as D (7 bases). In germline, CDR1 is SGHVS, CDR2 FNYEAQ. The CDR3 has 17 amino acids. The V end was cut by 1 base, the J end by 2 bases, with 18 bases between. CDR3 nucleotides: TGTGCCAGCAGCTTAGAGACGGCAGGGGGGCCCACCTACGAGCAGTACTTC. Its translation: CASSLETAGGPTYEQYF.

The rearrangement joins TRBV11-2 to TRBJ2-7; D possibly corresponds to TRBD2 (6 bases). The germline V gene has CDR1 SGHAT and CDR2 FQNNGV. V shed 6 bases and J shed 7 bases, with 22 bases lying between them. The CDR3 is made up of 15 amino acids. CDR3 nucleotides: TGTGCCAGCAGTGGAACCGGGACCCTGCGGGGAGAGCAGTACTTC. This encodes CASSGTGTLRGEQYF.

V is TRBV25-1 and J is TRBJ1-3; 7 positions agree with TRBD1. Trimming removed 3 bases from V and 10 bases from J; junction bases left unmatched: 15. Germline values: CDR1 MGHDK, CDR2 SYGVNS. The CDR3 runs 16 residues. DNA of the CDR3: TGTGCCAGCAGTGACAACCCACCCAGGACAGGCGGTACCATATATTTT. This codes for CASSDNPPRTGGTIYF.

CDR3 coding DNA: TGTGCCAGCAGTTACTCCCCACGACTAGCCAAAAACATTCAGTACTTC. This sequence encodes CASSYSPRLAKNIQYF. The chain carries TRBV6-5 and TRBJ2-4, with unresolved D. The V and J ends lost 0 bases and 0 bases respectively, with 9 bases between them. Germline V lookup: CDR1 MNHEY, CDR2 SVGAGI. The CDR3 runs 16 residues.

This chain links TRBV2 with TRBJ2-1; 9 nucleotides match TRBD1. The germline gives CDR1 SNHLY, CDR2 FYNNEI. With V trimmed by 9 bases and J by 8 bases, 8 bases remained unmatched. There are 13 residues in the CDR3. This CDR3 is CASSGTGRDEQFF. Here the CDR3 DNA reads TGTGCCAGTTCCGGGACAGGGAGGGATGAGCAGTTCTTC.

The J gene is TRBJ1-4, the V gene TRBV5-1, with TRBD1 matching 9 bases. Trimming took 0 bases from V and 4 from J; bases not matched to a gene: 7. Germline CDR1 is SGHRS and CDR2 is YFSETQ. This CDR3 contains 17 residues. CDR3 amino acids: CASSLGHGTGLNEKLFF. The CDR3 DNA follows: TGCGCCAGCAGCTTGGGACATGGGACAGGGCTTAATGAAAAACTGTTTTTT. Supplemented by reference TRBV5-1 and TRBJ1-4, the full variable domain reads KAGVTQTPRYLIKTRGQQVTLSCSPISGHRSVSWYQQTPGQGLQFLFEYFSETQRNKGNFPGRFSGRQFSNSRSEMNVSTLELGDSALYLCASSLGHGTGLNEKLFFGSGTQLSVL.

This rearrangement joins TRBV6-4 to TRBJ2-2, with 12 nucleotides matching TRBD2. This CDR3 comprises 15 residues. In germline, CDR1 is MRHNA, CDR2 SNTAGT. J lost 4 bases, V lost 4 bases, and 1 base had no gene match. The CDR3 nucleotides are TGTGCCAGCAGTGCTAGCGGGGGGGCCACCGGGGAGCTGTTTTTT. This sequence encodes CASSASGGATGELFF.

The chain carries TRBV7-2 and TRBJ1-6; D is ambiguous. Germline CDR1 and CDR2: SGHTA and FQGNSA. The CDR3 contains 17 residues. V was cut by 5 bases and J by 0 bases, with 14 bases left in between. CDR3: CASSDRRDSSYNSPLHF. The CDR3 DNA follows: TGTGCCAGCAGCGACCGACGGGATAGCTCCTATAATTCACCCCTCCACTTT.

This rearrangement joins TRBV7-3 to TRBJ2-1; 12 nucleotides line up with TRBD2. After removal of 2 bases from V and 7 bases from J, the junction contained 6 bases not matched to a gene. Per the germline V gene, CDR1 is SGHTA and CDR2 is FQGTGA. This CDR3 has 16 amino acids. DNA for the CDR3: TGTGCCAGCAGCTTACACGGACTAGCGGGGCAAAATGAGCAGTTCTTC. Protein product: CASSLHGLAGQNEQFF.

Written as DNA, the CDR3 is TGTGCCAGCAGCTTGGGGACCGGCCTAGCGGAGAACTACAATGAGCAGTTCTTC. This translates into CASSLGTGLAENYNEQFF. The chain carries TRBV7-2 and TRBJ2-1; 7 bases match TRBD2. Germline V gives CDR1 SGHTA, CDR2 FQGNSA. This CDR3 comprises 18 residues. V lost 3 bases to trimming and J lost 3 bases; unmatched junction nucleotides: 14.

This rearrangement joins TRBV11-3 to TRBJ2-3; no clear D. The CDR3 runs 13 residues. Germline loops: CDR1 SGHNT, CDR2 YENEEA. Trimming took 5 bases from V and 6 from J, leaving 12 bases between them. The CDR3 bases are TGTGCCAGCAGCCTGTCCGAGGCGGATACGCAGTATTTT. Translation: CASSLSEADTQYF.

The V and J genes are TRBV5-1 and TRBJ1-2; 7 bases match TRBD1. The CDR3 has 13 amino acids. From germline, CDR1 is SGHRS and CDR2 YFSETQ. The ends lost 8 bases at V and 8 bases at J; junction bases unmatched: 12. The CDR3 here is CASSPDRDWGYTF. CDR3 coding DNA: TGCGCCAGTAGCCCAGACAGGGACTGGGGCTACACCTTC. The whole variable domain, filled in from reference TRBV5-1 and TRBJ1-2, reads KAGVTQTPRYLIKTRGQQVTLSCSPISGHRSVSWYQQTPGQGLQFLFEYFSETQRNKGNFPGRFSGRQFSNSRSEMNVSTLELGDSALYLCASSPDRDWGYTFGSGTRLTVV.

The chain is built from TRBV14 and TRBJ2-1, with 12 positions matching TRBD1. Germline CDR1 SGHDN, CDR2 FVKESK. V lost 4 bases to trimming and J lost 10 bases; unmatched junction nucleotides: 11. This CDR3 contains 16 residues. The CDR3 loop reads CASSPVGDRGLGEQFF. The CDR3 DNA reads TGTGCCAGCAGCCCAGTCGGGGACAGGGGGCTCGGGGAGCAGTTCTTC.

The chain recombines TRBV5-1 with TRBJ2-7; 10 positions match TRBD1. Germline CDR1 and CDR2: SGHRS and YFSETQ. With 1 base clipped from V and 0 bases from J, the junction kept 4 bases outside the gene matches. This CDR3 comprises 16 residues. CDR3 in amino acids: CASSLLGQGVSYEQYF. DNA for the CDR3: TGCGCCAGCAGCTTGCTAGGACAGGGGGTCTCCTACGAGCAGTACTTC.

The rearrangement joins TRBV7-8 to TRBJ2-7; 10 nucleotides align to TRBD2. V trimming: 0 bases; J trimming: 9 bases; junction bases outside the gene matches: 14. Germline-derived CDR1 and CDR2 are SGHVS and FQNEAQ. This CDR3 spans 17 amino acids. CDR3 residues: CASSLALAGVGGGWQYF. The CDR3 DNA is TGTGCCAGCAGCTTAGCCCTAGCGGGAGTTGGGGGAGGGTGGCAGTACTTC.

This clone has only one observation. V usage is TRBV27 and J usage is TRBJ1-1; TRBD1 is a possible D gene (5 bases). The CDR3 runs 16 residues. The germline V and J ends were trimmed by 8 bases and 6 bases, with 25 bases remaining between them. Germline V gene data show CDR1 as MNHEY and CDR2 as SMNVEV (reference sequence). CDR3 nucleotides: TGTGCCAGCCATAGTCCGACAAGGAGGGTAGGGGCTGAAGCTTTCTTT. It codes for CASHSPTRRVGAEAFF.

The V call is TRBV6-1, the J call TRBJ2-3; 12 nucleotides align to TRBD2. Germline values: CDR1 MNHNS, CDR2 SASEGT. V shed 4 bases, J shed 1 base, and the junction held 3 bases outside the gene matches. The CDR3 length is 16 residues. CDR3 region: CASSGLAGARTDTQYF. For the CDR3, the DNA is TGTGCCAGCAGTGGACTAGCGGGGGCCCGCACAGATACGCAGTATTTT.

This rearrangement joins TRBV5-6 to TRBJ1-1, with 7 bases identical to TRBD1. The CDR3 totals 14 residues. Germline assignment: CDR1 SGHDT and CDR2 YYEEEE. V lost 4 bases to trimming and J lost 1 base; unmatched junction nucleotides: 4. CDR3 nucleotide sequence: TGTGCCAGCAGCCAGGGGGGAGAGAACACTGAAGCTTTCTTT. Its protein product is CASSQGGENTEAFF.

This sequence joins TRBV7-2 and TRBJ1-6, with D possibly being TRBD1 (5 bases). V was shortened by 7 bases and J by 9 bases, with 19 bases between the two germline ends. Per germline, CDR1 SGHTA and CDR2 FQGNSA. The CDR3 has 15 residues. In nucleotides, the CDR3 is TGTGCCAGCAACCCCGCCGGGACTACCCTTTCACCCCTCCACTTT. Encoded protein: CASNPAGTTLSPLHF.